Sequencing of this T cell receptor (beta chain) was carried out in a study of T-cell memory formation after mild COVID-19. Overall study results and limits: Later expanders leaned toward CD4+, whereas clones contracting from day 15 to 85 were balanced CD4/CD8.

This CDR3 is built from 14 residues. The V gene's germline CDR1 is MRHNA and CDR2 SNTAGT. The trim removed 3 bases at V and 6 bases at J, leaving 7 bases unmatched. This clonotype was picked up a small number of times. The target antigen is unknown. From 5'RACE with constant-segment primers came TCR alpha and TCR beta cDNA libraries that carried sample barcodes and UMIs. TCRdb called the 5' RACE reads again in MiXCR, with one record for every CDR3 protein. The sample has almost 350,000 distinct CDR3 sequences; under 25% are singletons. The sequence was obtained from a man between 18 and 35 years old who had mild COVID-19 (a few samples of this study predate the infection). Cell type and time point are not known. The chain has TRBV6-4 and TRBJ2-7; the match to TRBD1 covers 8 bases. Sequences were obtained from PBMCs or a T cell subset sorted from them (not recorded which). The CDR3: CASSEDREVGEQYF. The CDR3 DNA reads as TGTGCCAGCAGTGAGGACAGGGAGGTTGGCGAGCAGTACTTC.